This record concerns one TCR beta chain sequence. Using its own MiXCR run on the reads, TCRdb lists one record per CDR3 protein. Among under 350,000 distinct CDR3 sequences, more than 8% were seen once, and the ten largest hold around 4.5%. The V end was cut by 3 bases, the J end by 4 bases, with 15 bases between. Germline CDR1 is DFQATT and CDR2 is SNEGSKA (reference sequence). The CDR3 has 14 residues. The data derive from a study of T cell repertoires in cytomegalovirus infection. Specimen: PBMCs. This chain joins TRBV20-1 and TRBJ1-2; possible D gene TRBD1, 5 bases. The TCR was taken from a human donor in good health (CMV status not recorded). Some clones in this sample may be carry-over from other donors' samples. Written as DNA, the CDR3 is TGCAGTGCTAGCAGCCGGTCCGGGACCTATGGCTACACCTTC. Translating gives CSASSRSGTYGYTF.